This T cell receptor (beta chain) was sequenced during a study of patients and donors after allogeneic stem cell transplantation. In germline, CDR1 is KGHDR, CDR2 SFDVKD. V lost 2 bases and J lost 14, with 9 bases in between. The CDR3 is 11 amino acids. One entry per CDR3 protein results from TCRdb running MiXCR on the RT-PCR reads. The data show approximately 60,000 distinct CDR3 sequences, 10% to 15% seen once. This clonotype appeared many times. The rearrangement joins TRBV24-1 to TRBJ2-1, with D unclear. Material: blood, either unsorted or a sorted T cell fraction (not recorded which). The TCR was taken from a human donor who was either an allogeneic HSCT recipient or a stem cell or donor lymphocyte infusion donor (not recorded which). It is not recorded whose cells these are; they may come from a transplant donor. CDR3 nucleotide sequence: TGTGCCACCAGTGATTCCCAGTTTAAGTTCTTC. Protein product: CATSDSQFKFF.